The entry that follows covers one T cell receptor beta chain sequence. No antigen is known for it. The input lacks base qualities; no much larger clone sits a single base away. The germline V gene (reference sequence) gives CDR1 as LNHDA and CDR2 as SQIVND. The CDR3 holds 20 amino acids from the cysteine to the phenylalanine. Of the read, only the CDR3 DNA is kept; its 60 bases are in frame from base 1. Relative to germline, V is 3 bases shorter and J is 0 bases shorter, with 23 bases between their ends. This specimen comes from a study of blood T cell repertoires in COVID-19 (TCRdb year 2020). With respect to the entire study: Samples from collaborators originated in the United States, Italy and Spain and spanned both the acute and convalescent phases of COVID-19. The material from the prospective study consisted of cDNA or gDNA derived from T cells, B-cell-depleted T cells, or PBMCs. Subjects who had been exposed to COVID-19, were actively infected with it, or had recovered from it provided the deeply sampled blood TCRbeta repertoires that made up the dataset. A freely available public database, intended as a resource for researchers studying the immune response to SARS-CoV-2, is where the repertoires were released. The samples were drawn from the first 160 participants of the ongoing ImmuneRACE study and from 950 to 1,500 subjects provided by 6 global collaborators. The sample metadata nearly always contained a de-identified subject ID, COVID-19 status, age in years and sex. Where HLA class I and class II types were available, the types were taken from metadata supplied by the sample provider, not from assay-based typing. Here is what the overall study found, with its caveats: The quantity of clinical and demographic metadata differed by source and by participant and was supplied without curation.

TCRbeta CDR3 regions were amplified from genomic DNA using the immunoSEQ Assay, a bias-controlled multiplex PCR. On the study's bioinformatics: Within the assay, amplification of reference gene primers was used to estimate how many nucleated cells each sample contained. Sequence reads were collapsed and filtered to measure the absolute abundance of every unique TCRbeta CDR3 rearrangement. For each sample, productive Simpson clonality was calculated as the square root of Simpson's diversity index over productive rearrangements. TCRdb provides this immuneACCESS table in a form limited to in-frame rearrangements. Some clones are lacking; in checked studies, under half of them reflect an unresolved V gene, and why the rest are absent is not known. The V and J calls and clone size were taken over from that table, and D and trimming were inferred from the DNA. This sample lists roughly 380,000 clones; about nine tenths were detected once. The ten most abundant clones make up about 1.6% of the sample.

One collaborating source in Seattle enrolled patients during active infection and followed them longitudinally through the course of disease. The collaborating institutions used their own protocols to collect whole blood in K2EDTA tubes. For TCRbeta analysis, collaborators shipped samples in one of three forms: frozen whole blood, isolated PBMCs, or DNA extracted from either of those sample types. The source is a woman aged 35 to 49 with COVID-19, enrolled during active disease. Sequencing was carried out using peripheral blood. Recombination linked TRBV19 to TRBJ2-2; a tentative D match to TRBD2 spans 6 bases. The nucleotide sequence is given as TGTGCCAGTAGTATGGAGCGGGTAAGGGCTCCGTTCGCGAACACCGGGGAGCTGTTTTTT. This translates into CASSMERVRAPFANTGELFF.